These 10 T cell receptor beta chains came from one sample sequenced in a study of T cell responses to AZD1222 COVID-19 vaccine. Profiling relied on immunoSEQ multiplex PCR, and the TCRdb table lists in-frame clones only, not all of them. The sample includes 160,000 or so clones, about 90% of them seen just once. This specimen was peripheral blood, taken 28 days after the second AZD1222 dose. The receptor source for this set is an adult who received the AZD1222 COVID-19 vaccine.

The V call is TRBV9, the J call TRBJ2-1, with 7 bases matching TRBD1. The CDR3 has 19 amino acids. J was trimmed by 2 bases and V by 0 bases; bases with no gene match: 14. Germline V gives CDR1 SGDLS, CDR2 YYNGEE. For the CDR3, the DNA is TGTGCCAGCAGCGTAGAAGGGGGACAGCCGGTCTTGGCCTACAATGAGCAGTTCTTC. It is translated as CASSVEGGQPVLAYNEQFF.

Worth noting for this clone: One end of the junction fails to match germline, which may point to a read error. The chain joins TRBV2 to TRBJ2-7; 9 bases match TRBD2. CDR3 length: 15 amino acids. CDR1 is SNHLY and CDR2 is FYNNEI in the germline V gene. In DNA form, the CDR3 reads TGTGCCAGCAGGGAGAGCGGGGGGCGTTCCTCCGAGCAGTACTTC. Its translation: CASRESGGRSSEQYF.

There are a few counts of this clone. The chain carries TRBV3-1 (or the pseudogene TRBV3-2) and TRBJ1-2; no clear D gene. The CDR3 length is 15 residues. CDR1 and CDR2 from the germline V gene are LGHDT and YNNKEL (reference sequence). V was cut by 5 bases and J by 2 bases, with 15 bases left in between. CDR3 loop: CASSLLSDSNYGYTF. In DNA, the CDR3 is TGTGCCAGCAGCTTACTCAGCGACTCCAACTATGGCTACACCTTC.

The chain combines TRBV19 with TRBJ1-5; the D gene is possibly TRBD1 (5 bases). Deletions cut 4 bases from V and 2 bases from J, with 9 bases between. Germline assignment: CDR1 LNHDA and CDR2 SQIVND (reference sequence). The CDR3 is 14 residues long. In nucleotides, the CDR3 is TGTGCCAGTAGTACGGGACGGGGCAATCAGCCCCAGCATTTT. This gives the protein CASSTGRGNQPQHF.

The rearrangement joins TRBV5-4 to TRBJ2-1; 8 nucleotides agree with TRBD1. The germline V gene has CDR1 SGHNT and CDR2 YYREEE (reference sequence). V gave up 1 base and J gave up 8 bases; unmatched junction bases: 2. The CDR3 covers 13 residues. DNA of the CDR3: TGTGCCAGCAGCTTGTCCAGGGGGCATGAGCAGTTCTTC. Amino acid sequence: CASSLSRGHEQFF.

The V and J genes are TRBV6-6 and TRBJ1-4; D perhaps matches TRBD1 (6 bases). Between the trimmed V and J ends, which lost 6 bases and 7 bases, there was a span of 9 bases. The CDR3 runs to 12 residues. The germline V gene has CDR1 MNHNY and CDR2 SVGAGI (reference sequence). CDR3 in amino acids: CASRPGVEKLFF. Here the CDR3 DNA reads TGTGCCAGCAGGCCAGGGGTTGAAAAACTGTTTTTT.

V and J are TRBV10-3 and TRBJ1-4; TRBD1 might be the D (5 bases). Germline assignment: CDR1 ENHRY and CDR2 SYGVKD. The V and J ends lost 11 bases and 7 bases respectively, with 17 bases between them. This CDR3 comprises 13 residues. The CDR3 DNA follows: TGTGCCTCCCGGGACGCCGCTGGTGAAAAACTGTTTTTT. It codes for CASRDAAGEKLFF.

The rearrangement joins TRBV6-1 to TRBJ1-5; 8 bases map to TRBD1. This CDR3 spans 16 amino acids. Losses at the gene ends were 1 base for V and 4 bases for J; bases not matched to a gene: 6. The germline CDR1 and CDR2 sequences are MNHNS and SASEGT. The CDR3 DNA reads TGTGCCAGCAGTGAAGGAGAAGGACAGGGAAATCAGCCCCAGCATTTT. It is translated as CASSEGEGQGNQPQHF.

The chain links TRBV6-4 to TRBJ1-6; D is unresolved. This CDR3 contains 14 residues. V dropped 2 bases and J dropped 7 bases, with 9 bases sitting between them. Germline CDR1 and CDR2: MRHNA and SNTAGT. CDR3 in amino acids: CASSDGMGNSPLHF. The CDR3 coding sequence is TGTGCCAGCAGTGACGGGATGGGGAATTCACCCCTCCACTTT.

The rearrangement links TRBV7-9 to TRBJ1-2; D gene ambiguous. The germline CDR1 and CDR2 sequences are SEHNR and FQNEAQ (reference sequence). V was clipped by 1 base and J by 1 base, with 13 bases between them. This CDR3 contains 16 residues. CDR3 bases: TGTGCCAGCAGCTTAGGGGCAGCAAACTATAACTATGGCTACACCTTC. Translating it yields CASSLGAANYNYGYTF.